Reported below is one T cell receptor (beta chain). The data were obtained in a study of control samples from healthy donors and cancer patients. V lost 4 bases and J lost 0; bases outside the gene matches: 2. CDR3 length: 15 amino acids. The germline V gene encodes CDR1 SGHTA and CDR2 FQGNSA. Profiling relied on immunoSEQ multiplex PCR, and the TCRdb table lists in-frame clones only, not all of them. The table lists 100,000 to 150,000 clones, around 87% of them singletons. The J gene is TRBJ2-2, the V gene TRBV7-2; TRBD1 aligns across 7 bases. Sequencing was carried out using blood. The TCR comes from a man aged 35 to 55 in good health. The CDR3, as DNA: TGTGCCAGCAGCTATGACAGGGCGAACACCGGGGAGCTGTTTTTT. Its translation is CASSYDRANTGELFF.